Following are 19 T cell receptor beta chains from one sample sequenced in a study of regulatory T cells in long-lasting Graves disease. Time point described: newly diagnosed GD, antithyroid drugs for less than 3 months. RNA isolated from PBMCs was used to make the TCR library. For TCR beta, libraries came from iRepertoire HTBI primers and Arm-PCR of CDR3 regions. TCRdb processed the multiplex PCR reads anew with MiXCR; each CDR3 protein has one entry. The sample records 350,000 to 550,000 distinct CDR3 sequences, 15% being singletons. These sequences were also reported in another study, on T cells in Graves' hyperthyroidism and ophthalmopathy.

The sample in question was peripheral blood mononuclear cells (PBMCs), obtained at new diagnosis, from a patient treated with antithyroid drugs. Receptors originate from a woman aged 25 to 39 with Graves disease.

This clonotype was seen many times. This chain links TRBV10-3 with TRBJ1-2; 10 bases match TRBD1. CDR1 and CDR2 (germline): ENHRY, SYGVKD. The CDR3 covers 14 residues. After removal of 10 bases from V and 0 bases from J, the junction contained 5 bases not matched to a gene. This CDR3 reads CATIGTGANYGYTF. The CDR3 DNA follows: TGTGCCACCATCGGGACAGGGGCTAACTATGGCTACACCTTC.

This clonotype has ten or more counts. The chain uses TRBV20-1 and TRBJ2-1, with D perhaps TRBD2 (6 bases). Germline assignment: CDR1 DFQATT and CDR2 SNEGSKA (reference sequence). The V gene lost 1 base and the J gene lost 4 bases, with 11 bases spanning the gap. This CDR3 has 14 amino acids. The CDR3: CSARVAGRYNEQFF. In DNA, the CDR3 is TGCAGTGCTAGAGTGGCGGGGAGGTACAATGAGCAGTTCTTC.

Ten or more counts support this clonotype. J is TRBJ2-1 and V is TRBV7-9; 12 bases map to TRBD2. V dropped 1 base and J dropped 7; count of bases not matched to a gene: 5. Germline-derived CDR1 and CDR2 are SEHNR and FQNEAQ (reference sequence). The CDR3 has 16 residues. DNA for the CDR3: TGTGCCAGCAGCTTAGAGTGGACTAGCGGGGAAAATGAGCAGTTCTTC. Protein product: CASSLEWTSGENEQFF.

This clonotype was detected a few times. This chain uses TRBV19 with TRBJ2-1; 14 bases are a match to TRBD2. The CDR3 is 17 residues long. The germline V gene encodes CDR1 LNHDA and CDR2 SQIVND (reference sequence). V gave up 3 bases and J gave up 9 bases; unmatched junction bases: 10. The CDR3 region is CASSMGLAGVPRGEQFF. The CDR3 DNA reads as TGTGCCAGTAGTATGGGACTAGCGGGAGTTCCACGCGGTGAGCAGTTCTTC.

This clonotype was seen just once. The chain recombines TRBV12-3 or TRBV12-4 with TRBJ1-1; D ambiguous. V dropped 3 bases and J dropped 3 bases, with 11 bases sitting between them. There are 14 residues in the CDR3. The CDR3 nucleotides are TGTGCCAGCAGTTTCCTCTCTAGGGACACTGAAGCTTTCTTT. Its translation: CASSFLSRDTEAFF.

The gene calls are TRBV11-3 and TRBJ1-3, with D unresolved. Germline CDR1 reads SGHNT; CDR2 reads YENEEA. The V gene lost 6 bases and the J gene lost 2 bases, with 11 bases spanning the gap. CDR3 size: 14 residues. Here the CDR3 DNA reads TGTGCCAGCAGGTACACCGATGCTGGAAACACCATATATTTT. Encoded protein: CASRYTDAGNTIYF.

This chain joins TRBV24-1 and TRBJ2-5, with TRBD2 matching 7 bases. Germline CDR1 reads KGHDR; CDR2 reads SFDVKD. Trimming cost V 1 base and J 1 base; bases outside gene matches: 2. This CDR3 contains 15 residues. The CDR3 here is CATSDFASGQETQYF. The CDR3 DNA reads TGTGCCACCAGTGATTTTGCTAGCGGCCAAGAGACCCAGTACTTC.

This clonotype was seen a handful of times. The chain couples TRBV5-6 to TRBJ1-6; D gene ambiguous. The CDR3 loop spans 14 amino acids. Germline values: CDR1 SGHDT, CDR2 YYEEEE. V gave up 4 bases and J gave up 4 bases, with 9 bases separating them. This CDR3 is CASSPGGYNSPLHF. As DNA, the CDR3 is TGTGCCAGCAGCCCTGGAGGTTATAATTCACCCCTCCACTTT.

This clonotype showed up many times. The J gene is TRBJ2-1, the V gene TRBV29-1, with TRBD1 as a possible D gene (6 bases). CDR1 SQVTM and CDR2 ANQGSEA come from the germline V gene. The CDR3 runs to 13 residues. Trimming left V 0 bases short and J 10 bases short, with 13 bases between. CDR3 sequence reads: CSVEEGANQEQFF. The CDR3 nucleotides are TGCAGCGTTGAAGAGGGGGCTAATCAAGAGCAGTTCTTC.

This clonotype was detected many times. The chain employs TRBV28 and TRBJ1-1; D ambiguous. V gave up 2 bases and J gave up 2 bases, with 9 bases separating them. Germline values: CDR1 MDHEN, CDR2 SYDVKM. The CDR3 is 14 residues long. CDR3 nucleotides: TGTGCCAGCAGTTTACCGATTGAAAACACTGAAGCTTTCTTT. Translation: CASSLPIENTEAFF.

This clonotype was picked up a small number of times. The rearrangement links TRBV19 to TRBJ2-5; TRBD2 matches at 11 bases. The CDR3 consists of 20 residues. Germline lookup yields CDR1 LNHDA and CDR2 SQIVND (reference sequence). The V and J ends lost 3 bases and 5 bases, in that order; junction bases with no gene match: 20. DNA for the CDR3: TGTGCCAGTAGTATCTTACCGGGACTAGCGGCTAAGAAAGGGAGGGAGACCCAGTACTTC. Protein sequence: CASSILPGLAAKKGRETQYF.

The chain employs TRBV28 and TRBJ2-5; TRBD2 might be the D (5 bases). The germline CDR1 and CDR2 sequences are MDHEN and SYDVKM. The CDR3 has 15 residues. Trimming stripped 5 bases from V and 4 bases from J, with 17 bases between. Here the CDR3 reads CASSLYRGRRETQYF. The CDR3 DNA is TGTGCCAGCAGTCTCTATAGAGGGAGACGAGAGACCCAGTACTTC.

This clonotype has more than one count but fewer than ten. The rearrangement links TRBV19 to TRBJ2-6; 7 nucleotides line up with TRBD1. With V trimmed by 4 bases and J by 0 bases, 12 bases remained unmatched. This CDR3 spans 19 amino acids. Germline CDR1 and CDR2: LNHDA and SQIVND (reference sequence). The CDR3 spells CASSNMDRNLPSGANVLTF. The DNA of the CDR3 is TGTGCCAGTAGTAATATGGACAGGAACCTTCCCTCTGGGGCCAACGTCCTGACTTTC.

The sample holds many counts of this clonotype. This chain connects TRBV12-5 to TRBJ2-3; D not resolved. The CDR3 runs 12 residues. Germline CDR1 LGHNT, CDR2 FRNRAP. The CDR3 DNA follows: TGTGCCACCAGTGGCGACACAGATACGCAGTATTTT. Its translation is CATSGDTDTQYF.

This clonotype was counted at least ten times. V is TRBV30 and J is TRBJ1-1, with D maybe TRBD1 (5 bases). The CDR3 contains 15 residues. The germline V gene has CDR1 GTSNPN and CDR2 SVGIG (reference sequence). The V end was cut by 0 bases, the J end by 1 base, with 12 bases between. CDR3 sequence reads: CAWSVLEGRNTEAFF. The CDR3 region has the DNA TGTGCCTGGAGTGTACTAGAGGGGAGGAACACTGAAGCTTTCTTT. Full variable domain (outside the CDR3, taken from reference TRBV30 and TRBJ1-1): SQTIHQWPATLVQPVGSPLSLECTVEGTSNPNLYWYRQAAGRGLQLLFYSVGIGQISSEVPQNLSASRPQDRQFILSSKKLLLSDSGFYLCAWSVLEGRNTEAFFGQGTRLTVV.

This clonotype appeared a few times. V is TRBV2 and J is TRBJ2-1; 13 bases align to TRBD2. Germline CDR1 is SNHLY and CDR2 is FYNNEI. The CDR3 has 16 residues. J lost 2 bases, V lost 7 bases, and 5 bases had no gene match. The CDR3 reads CASMRTSGSTYNEQFF. CDR3 sequence (DNA): TGTGCCAGCATGAGGACTAGCGGGAGTACCTACAATGAGCAGTTCTTC.

This clonotype came up many times. The junction does not match germline at one end; this may be a read error. The V and J genes are TRBV5-1 and TRBJ2-1; the match to TRBD2 covers 8 bases. Germline loops: CDR1 SGHRS, CDR2 YFSETQ. This CDR3 is built from 14 residues. The CDR3 protein is CASSSGDSYNEQFF. The DNA of the CDR3 is TGTGCCAGCAGTAGCGGGGACTCCTACAATGAGCAGTTCTTC.

The rearrangement uses TRBV9 and TRBJ1-2; the match to TRBD1 covers 8 bases. The CDR3 is made up of 16 amino acids. CDR1 and CDR2 (germline): SGDLS, YYNGEE. J gave up 2 bases and V 3 bases, and 9 bases lay outside the gene matches. The CDR3 here is CASSGQDRGQNYGYTF. CDR3 bases: TGTGCCAGCAGCGGACAAGACAGGGGCCAAAACTATGGCTACACCTTC.

The sample holds a few counts of this clonotype. The rearrangement uses TRBV5-5 and TRBJ1-3; D is undetermined. V lost 0 bases to trimming and J lost 0 bases, with 13 bases between them. The germline V gene encodes CDR1 SGHKS and CDR2 YYEKEE (reference sequence). The CDR3 contains 17 residues. As DNA, the CDR3 is TGTGCCAGCAGCTTGGTCACAGCACAATTCTCTGGAAACACCATATATTTT. Translation gives CASSLVTAQFSGNTIYF.